The 8 T cell receptor beta chains given below trace back to one sample, sequenced in a study of cytomegalovirus exposure and HLA in healthy donors. 60 Vbeta and 13 Jbeta primers were used in PCR. Method: immunoSEQ multiplex PCR; TCRdb's copy keeps in-frame clones and lacks some. The repertoire holds some 140,000 clones, with nearly 80% as singletons. What was sequenced was PBMCs. These receptor sequences come from a male donor in good health and CMV-seronegative.

The chain is built from TRBV5-1 and TRBJ2-7; 7 nucleotides match TRBD1. With 7 bases clipped from V and 2 bases from J, the junction kept 9 bases outside the gene matches. This CDR3 has 14 amino acids. Looked up from germline, CDR1 is SGHRS and CDR2 is YFSETQ. For the CDR3, the DNA is TGCGCCAGCCGAACACAGACAGGGACCTACGAGCAGTACTTC. This encodes CASRTQTGTYEQYF.

The V gene is TRBV11-2, the J gene TRBJ2-7; no clear D gene. Per germline, CDR1 SGHAT and CDR2 FQNNGV. The CDR3 contains 12 residues. With 0 bases removed from V and 7 bases from J, the gap between germline ends came to 7 bases. CDR3 coding DNA: TGTGCCAGCAGCTTAGACCAGTGGGAGCAGTACTTC. It is translated as CASSLDQWEQYF.

The genes are TRBV7-6 and TRBJ1-1, with D maybe TRBD1 (6 bases). Germline lookup yields CDR1 SGHVS and CDR2 FNYEAQ. The CDR3 has 15 amino acids. Trimming left V 3 bases short and J 1 base short, with 12 bases between. CDR3 in amino acids: CASSFGTGPNTEAFF. The CDR3, as DNA: TGTGCCAGCAGCTTCGGAACAGGGCCGAACACTGAAGCTTTCTTT.

The rearrangement uses TRBV29-1 and TRBJ1-2; the match to TRBD1 covers 8 bases. Unmatched junction bases numbered 8, after V lost 5 bases and J lost 3 bases. There are 14 residues in the CDR3. Per germline, CDR1 SQVTM and CDR2 ANQGSEA. The CDR3 DNA is TGCAGCGTTAGGGTGAACAGGGGGTACTATGGCTACACCTTC. Translated, it gives CSVRVNRGYYGYTF. Supplemented by reference TRBV29-1 and TRBJ1-2, the full variable domain reads SAVISQKPSRDICQRGTSLTIQCQVDSQVTMMFWYRQQPGQSLTLIATANQGSEATYESGFVIDKFPISRPNLTFSTLTVSNMSPEDSSIYLCSVRVNRGYYGYTFGSGTRLTVV.

This rearrangement joins TRBV7-9 to TRBJ2-4; TRBD1 might be the D (7 bases). This CDR3 comprises 18 residues. V gave up 8 bases and J gave up 1 base, with 24 bases separating them. Per germline, CDR1 SEHNR and CDR2 FQNEAQ (reference sequence). The CDR3 sequence is CASQNYPGGQGAKNIQYF. Written as DNA, the CDR3 is TGTGCCAGCCAAAACTACCCAGGGGGGCAGGGGGCCAAAAACATTCAGTACTTC.

This chain links TRBV7-2 with TRBJ2-7, with 7 bases identical to TRBD1. V shed 8 bases, J shed 6 bases, and the junction held 10 bases outside the gene matches. The CDR3 covers 13 residues. Germline V gene lookup returns CDR1 SGHTA and CDR2 FQGNSA. The CDR3 sequence is CASGEGGFPEQYF. The CDR3 DNA reads as TGTGCCAGCGGGGAAGGGGGCTTCCCCGAGCAGTACTTC.

The chain uses TRBV23-1 and TRBJ2-3; 10 nucleotides agree with TRBD1. TRBV23-1 is noted as an ORF with a role that remains uncertain. The CDR3 extends over 16 amino acids. Unmatched junction bases numbered 5, after V lost 2 bases and J lost 3 bases. CDR3 sequence: CASSQRRDRGTDTQYF. The CDR3 nucleotides read TGCGCCAGCAGTCAACGCCGGGACAGGGGAACAGATACGCAGTATTTT.

The CDR3 DNA reads as TGTGCCAGCAGACGTTCAGGGCCCCGGGACACTGAAGCTTTCTTT. Translating it yields CASRRSGPRDTEAFF. This chain links TRBV27 with TRBJ1-1; D may be TRBD1 (5 bases). CDR3 length: 15 residues. Germline V gene sequence: CDR1 MNHEY, CDR2 SMNVEV (reference sequence). The V gene lost 6 bases and the J gene lost 3 bases, with 17 bases spanning the gap.